This entry lists 6 T cell receptor beta chains sequenced from one sample in a study of T cells after yellow fever vaccination. TCRdb analysed the 5' RACE reads with MiXCR anew, one entry per CDR3 protein. The sample consists of nearly 350,000 distinct CDR3 sequences, roughly 8.6% of them appearing once. This material consisted of PBMCs, taken 45 days after the first yellow fever vaccination. The receptors shown here come from a man aged 18 to 29 who received the YFV17D yellow fever vaccine.

The sample holds a few counts of this clonotype. The junction departs from germline at one end; a sequencing error may be responsible. The chain uses TRBV7-9 and TRBJ1-1, with D hard to call. CDR1 and CDR2 from the germline V gene are SEHNR and FQNEAQ (reference sequence). The CDR3 consists of 11 residues. For the CDR3, the DNA is TGTGCCAGCACCTTACGTCATGAAGCTTTCTTT. It yields the protein CASTLRHEAFF.

In DNA form, the CDR3 reads TGTGCCAGTAGTATTCCCCGATCGAACCTCAGGCGAGAGACCCAGTACTTC. It yields the protein CASSIPRSNLRRETQYF. The rearrangement uses TRBV19 and TRBJ2-5; D uncertain. V was shortened by 3 bases and J by 4 bases, with 21 bases between the two germline ends. Germline assignment: CDR1 LNHDA and CDR2 SQIVND (reference sequence). The CDR3 length is 17 residues.

This rearrangement joins TRBV29-1 to TRBJ1-1, with D unresolved. V was clipped by 5 bases and J by 1 base, with 20 bases between them. CDR1 is SQVTM, CDR2 ANQGSEA, per germline. The CDR3 sequence is 16 residues long. The CDR3 here is CSVRGSSWRENTEAFF. CDR3 coding DNA: TGCAGCGTTCGAGGGTCCTCGTGGAGGGAGAACACTGAAGCTTTCTTT. Drawing the rest from reference TRBV29-1 and TRBJ1-1, the complete variable domain is SAVISQKPSRDICQRGTSLTIQCQVDSQVTMMFWYRQQPGQSLTLIATANQGSEATYESGFVIDKFPISRPNLTFSTLTVSNMSPEDSSIYLCSVRGSSWRENTEAFFGQGTRLTVV.

V is TRBV5-1 and J is TRBJ1-1, with a possible D match to TRBD1 (6 bases). Per the germline V gene, CDR1 is SGHRS and CDR2 is YFSETQ. Trimming shortened V by 4 bases and J by 0 bases, and 13 bases separated the two germline ends. The CDR3 spans 15 residues. The DNA of the CDR3 is TGCGCCAGCAGCGGAGGACAGAGCATGAACACTGAAGCTTTCTTT. It specifies CASSGGQSMNTEAFF.

This clonotype came up many times. The chain carries TRBV5-1 and TRBJ2-6; D uncertain. This CDR3 has 16 residues. V shed 1 base and J shed 2 bases, with 10 bases lying between them. Germline V CDR1 and CDR2: SGHRS, YFSETQ. Here the CDR3 DNA reads TGCGCCAGCAGCTTGACACTTTTGGCTGGGGCCAACGTCCTGACTTTC. Translating it yields CASSLTLLAGANVLTF.

This clonotype was observed at least ten times. J is TRBJ1-1 and V is TRBV2; D remains unclear. The CDR3 covers 12 residues. V lost 6 bases, J lost 5 bases, and 10 bases lay in between. Germline values: CDR1 SNHLY, CDR2 FYNNEI. The CDR3 nucleotides are TGTGCCAGCAGGACCTCGGGAACTGAAGCTTTCTTT. It yields the protein CASRTSGTEAFF.